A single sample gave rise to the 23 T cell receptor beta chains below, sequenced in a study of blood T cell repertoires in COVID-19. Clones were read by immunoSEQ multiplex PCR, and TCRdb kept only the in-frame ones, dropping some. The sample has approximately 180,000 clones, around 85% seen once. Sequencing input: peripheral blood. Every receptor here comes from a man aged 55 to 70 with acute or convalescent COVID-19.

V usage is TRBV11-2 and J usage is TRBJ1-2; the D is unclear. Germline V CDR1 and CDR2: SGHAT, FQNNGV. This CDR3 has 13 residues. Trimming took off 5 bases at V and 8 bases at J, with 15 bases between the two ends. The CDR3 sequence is CASSPNPARGYTF. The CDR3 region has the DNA TGTGCCAGCAGCCCTAATCCTGCTCGCGGCTACACCTTC. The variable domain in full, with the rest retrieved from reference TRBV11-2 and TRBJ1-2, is EAGVAQSPRYKIIEKRQSVAFWCNPISGHATLYWYQQILGQGPKLLIQFQNNGVVDDSQLPKDRFSAERLKGVDSTLKIQPAKLEDSAVYLCASSPNPARGYTFGSGTRLTVV.

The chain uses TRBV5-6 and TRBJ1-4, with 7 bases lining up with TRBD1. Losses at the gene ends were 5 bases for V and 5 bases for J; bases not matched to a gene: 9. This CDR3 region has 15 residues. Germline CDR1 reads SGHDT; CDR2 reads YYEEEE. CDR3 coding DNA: TGTGCCAGCAGGAGACTGGACAGGCCAAATGAAAAACTGTTTTTT. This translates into CASRRLDRPNEKLFF.

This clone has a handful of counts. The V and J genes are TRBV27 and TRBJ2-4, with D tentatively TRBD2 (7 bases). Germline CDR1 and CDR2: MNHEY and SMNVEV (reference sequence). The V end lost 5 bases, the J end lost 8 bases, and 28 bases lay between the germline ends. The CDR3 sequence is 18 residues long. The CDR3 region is CASSPRQGLAASADIQYF. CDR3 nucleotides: TGTGCCAGCAGTCCCCGGCAGGGGCTAGCGGCGTCAGCAGACATTCAGTACTTC.

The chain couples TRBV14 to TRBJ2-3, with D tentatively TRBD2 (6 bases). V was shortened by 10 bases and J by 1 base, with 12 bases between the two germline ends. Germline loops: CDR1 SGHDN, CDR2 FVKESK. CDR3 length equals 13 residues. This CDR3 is CATGSWGTDTQYF. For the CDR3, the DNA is TGTGCCACCGGGAGTTGGGGCACAGATACGCAGTATTTT.

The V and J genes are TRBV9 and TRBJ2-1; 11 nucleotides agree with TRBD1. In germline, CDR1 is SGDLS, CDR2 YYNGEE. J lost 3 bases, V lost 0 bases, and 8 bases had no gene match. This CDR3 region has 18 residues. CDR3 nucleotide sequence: TGTGCCAGCAGCGTAGGTTCTTGGGGACAGGGGGACTACAATGAGCAGTTCTTC. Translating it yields CASSVGSWGQGDYNEQFF.

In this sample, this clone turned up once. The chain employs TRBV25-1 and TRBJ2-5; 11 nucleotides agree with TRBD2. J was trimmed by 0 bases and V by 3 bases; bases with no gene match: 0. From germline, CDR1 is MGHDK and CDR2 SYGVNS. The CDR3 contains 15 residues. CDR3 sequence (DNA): TGTGCCAGCAGTGAGGGACTAGCGGACCAAGAGACCCAGTACTTC. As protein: CASSEGLADQETQYF.

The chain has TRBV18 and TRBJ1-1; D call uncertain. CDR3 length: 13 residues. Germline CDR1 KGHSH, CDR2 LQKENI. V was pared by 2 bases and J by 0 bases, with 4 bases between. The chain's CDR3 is CASSPYMNTEAFF. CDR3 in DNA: TGTGCCAGCTCACCATATATGAACACTGAAGCTTTCTTT.

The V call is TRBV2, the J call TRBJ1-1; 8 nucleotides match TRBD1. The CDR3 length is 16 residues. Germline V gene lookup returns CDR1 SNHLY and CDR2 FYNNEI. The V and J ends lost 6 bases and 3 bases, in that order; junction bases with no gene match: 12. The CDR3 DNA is TGTGCCAGCAGCTCTTACTCGACAGGGGAGGACACTGAAGCTTTCTTT. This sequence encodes CASSSYSTGEDTEAFF.

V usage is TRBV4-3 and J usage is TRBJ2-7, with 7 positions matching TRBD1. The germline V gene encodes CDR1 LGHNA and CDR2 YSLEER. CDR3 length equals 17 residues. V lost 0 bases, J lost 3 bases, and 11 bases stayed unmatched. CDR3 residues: CASSQDYRRDRLYEQYF. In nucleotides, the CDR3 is TGCGCCAGCAGCCAAGATTACCGCCGGGACAGACTCTACGAGCAGTACTTC.

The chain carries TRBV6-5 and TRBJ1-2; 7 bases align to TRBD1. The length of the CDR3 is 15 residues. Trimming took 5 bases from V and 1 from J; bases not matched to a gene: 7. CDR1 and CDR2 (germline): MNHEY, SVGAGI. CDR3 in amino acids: CASSRGQEINYGYTF. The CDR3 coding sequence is TGTGCCAGCAGTAGGGGGCAGGAAATTAACTATGGCTACACCTTC.

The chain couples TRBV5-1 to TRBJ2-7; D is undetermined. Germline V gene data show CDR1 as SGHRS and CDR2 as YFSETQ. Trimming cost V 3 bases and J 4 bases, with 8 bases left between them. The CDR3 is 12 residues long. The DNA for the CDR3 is TGCGCCAGCAGCTCCTCCGTGTACGAGCAGTACTTC. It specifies CASSSSVYEQYF.

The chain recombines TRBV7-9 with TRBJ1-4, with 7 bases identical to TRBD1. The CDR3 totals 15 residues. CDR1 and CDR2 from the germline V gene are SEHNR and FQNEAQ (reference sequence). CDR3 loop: CAATSGTAGNEKLFF. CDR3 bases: TGTGCTGCCACTTCCGGGACAGCAGGGAATGAAAAACTGTTTTTT.

CDR3 bases: TGTGCCAGCAGTGAGGAAGGGAGTGCCTACAATGAGCAGTTCTTC. It specifies CASSEEGSAYNEQFF. The chain is built from TRBV28 and TRBJ2-1; the D gene is possibly TRBD2 (5 bases). Trimming stripped 5 bases from V and 2 bases from J, with 13 bases between. Germline assignment: CDR1 MDHEN and CDR2 SYDVKM. This CDR3 region has 15 residues.

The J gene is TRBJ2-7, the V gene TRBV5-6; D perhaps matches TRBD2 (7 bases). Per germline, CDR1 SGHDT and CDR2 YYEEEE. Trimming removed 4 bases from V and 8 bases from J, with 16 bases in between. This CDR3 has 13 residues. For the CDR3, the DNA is TGTGCCAGCAGCGGGGAGGGGGGCCTAAAGCAGTACTTC. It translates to CASSGEGGLKQYF.

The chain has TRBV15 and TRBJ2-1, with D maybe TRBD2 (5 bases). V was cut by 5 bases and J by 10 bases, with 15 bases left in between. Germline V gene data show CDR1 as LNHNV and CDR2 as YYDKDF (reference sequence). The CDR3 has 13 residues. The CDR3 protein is CATSQDSVGEQFF. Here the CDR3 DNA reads TGTGCCACCAGCCAGGACTCAGTGGGGGAGCAGTTCTTC.

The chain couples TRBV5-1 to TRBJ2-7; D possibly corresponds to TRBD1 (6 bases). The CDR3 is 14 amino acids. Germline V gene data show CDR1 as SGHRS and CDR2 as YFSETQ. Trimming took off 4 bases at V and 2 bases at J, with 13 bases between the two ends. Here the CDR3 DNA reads TGCGCCAGCAGCACAGGGACACGTGCCTACGAGCAGTACTTC. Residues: CASSTGTRAYEQYF.

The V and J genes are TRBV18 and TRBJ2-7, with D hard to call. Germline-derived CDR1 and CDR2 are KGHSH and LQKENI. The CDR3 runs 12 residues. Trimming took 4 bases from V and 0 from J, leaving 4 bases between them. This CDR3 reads CASSQSSYEQYF. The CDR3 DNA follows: TGTGCCAGCTCACAGAGCTCCTACGAGCAGTACTTC.

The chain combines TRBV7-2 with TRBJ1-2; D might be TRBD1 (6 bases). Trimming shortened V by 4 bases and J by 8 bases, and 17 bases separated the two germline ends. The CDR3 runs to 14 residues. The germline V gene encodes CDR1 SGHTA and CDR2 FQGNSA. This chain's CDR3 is CASSSQGKSGGYTF. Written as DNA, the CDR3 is TGTGCCAGCAGCTCCCAGGGGAAGTCGGGGGGCTACACCTTC.

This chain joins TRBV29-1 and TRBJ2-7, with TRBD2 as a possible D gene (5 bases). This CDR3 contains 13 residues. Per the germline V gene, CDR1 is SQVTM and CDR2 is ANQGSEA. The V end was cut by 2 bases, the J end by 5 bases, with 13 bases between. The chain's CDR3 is CSVELALDHEQYF. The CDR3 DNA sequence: TGCAGCGTTGAACTAGCCCTAGATCACGAGCAGTACTTC.

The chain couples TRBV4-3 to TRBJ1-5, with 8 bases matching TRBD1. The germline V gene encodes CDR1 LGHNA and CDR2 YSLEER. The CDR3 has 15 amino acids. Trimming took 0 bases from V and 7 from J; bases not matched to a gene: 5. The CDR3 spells CASSQDGRGRQPQHF. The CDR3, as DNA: TGCGCCAGCAGCCAAGATGGCAGGGGGCGGCAGCCCCAGCATTTT.

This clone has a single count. CDR3 DNA sequence: TGTGCCAGCAGTCCTCATGAGCCTACGGGAAACACCATATATTTT. This codes for CASSPHEPTGNTIYF. The V gene is TRBV28, the J gene TRBJ1-3; no clear D gene. The CDR3 has 15 residues. V lost 5 bases and J 4 bases, leaving 15 bases between the germline ends. Germline V gene sequence: CDR1 MDHEN, CDR2 SYDVKM.

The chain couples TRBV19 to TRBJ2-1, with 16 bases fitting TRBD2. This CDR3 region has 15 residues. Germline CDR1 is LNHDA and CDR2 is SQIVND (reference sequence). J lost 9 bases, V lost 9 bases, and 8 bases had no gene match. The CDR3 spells CASLPGTSGRGEQFF. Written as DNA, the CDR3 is TGTGCCAGCCTACCCGGGACTAGCGGGAGGGGTGAGCAGTTCTTC. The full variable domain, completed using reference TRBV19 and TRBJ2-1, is DGGITQSPKYLFRKEGQNVTLSCEQNLNHDAMYWYRQDPGQGLRLIYYSQIVNDFQKGDIAEGYSVSREKKESFPLTVTSAQKNPTAFYLCASLPGTSGRGEQFFGPGTRLTVL.

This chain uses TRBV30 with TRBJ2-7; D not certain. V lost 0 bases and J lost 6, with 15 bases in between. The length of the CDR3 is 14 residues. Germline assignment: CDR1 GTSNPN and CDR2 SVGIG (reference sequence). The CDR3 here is CAWSVAGYRSEQYF. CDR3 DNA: TGTGCCTGGAGTGTAGCCGGGTATCGGAGCGAGCAGTACTTC.